The 15 T cell receptor beta chains below were found in one sample sequenced in a study of OX40 agonist ivuxolimab in advanced cancers. The method was immunoSEQ multiplex PCR; TCRdb's version includes in-frame clones alone and lacks a portion of them. The profile shows roughly 66,000 clones, 65% to 90% of them singletons. The source was CD4+ or CD8+ T cells sorted from blood, collected in a trial of the OX40 agonist ivuxolimab. The receptors come from an adult with an advanced solid tumor such as melanoma, head and neck, liver or kidney cancer.

The chain joins TRBV19 to TRBJ1-5; 9 nucleotides match TRBD1. There are 15 residues in the CDR3. Germline V gene lookup returns CDR1 LNHDA and CDR2 SQIVND (reference sequence). V lost 5 bases to trimming and J lost 5 bases; unmatched junction nucleotides: 7. CDR3 DNA: TGTGCCAGTAGTCGGCGGACAGGGGACGATCAGCCCCAGCATTTT. It specifies CASSRRTGDDQPQHF.

This rearrangement joins TRBV5-4 to TRBJ2-5; 9 bases line up with TRBD2. CDR3 size: 14 residues. J lost 4 bases, V lost 4 bases, and 5 bases had no gene match. The germline gives CDR1 SGHNT, CDR2 YYREEE (reference sequence). The CDR3 sequence: CASSLLAGRETQYF. For the CDR3, the DNA is TGTGCCAGCAGCCTACTAGCGGGTAGAGAGACCCAGTACTTC.

V is TRBV11-2 and J is TRBJ2-1; D unresolved. The CDR3 consists of 17 residues. Germline CDR1 is SGHAT and CDR2 is FQNNGV. Trimming shortened V by 3 bases and J by 8 bases, and 23 bases separated the two germline ends. The CDR3 region is CASSLEPARGPVHEQFF. The CDR3 DNA sequence: TGTGCCAGCAGCTTGGAACCGGCTAGAGGCCCCGTCCATGAGCAGTTCTTC.

V and J are TRBV18 and TRBJ2-5; tentatively, D is TRBD2 (6 bases). This CDR3 is 14 amino acids long. Germline-derived CDR1 and CDR2 are KGHSH and LQKENI. V lost 8 bases, J lost 5 bases, and 18 bases lay in between. The CDR3 spells CASQTIGGRETQYF. The DNA for the CDR3 is TGTGCCAGCCAGACGATTGGAGGGAGGGAGACCCAGTACTTC.

This clone occurred a few times. The chain employs TRBV5-4 and TRBJ2-3; the D is unclear. Trimming left V 4 bases short and J 2 bases short, with 11 bases between. The CDR3 consists of 14 residues. Germline CDR1 SGHNT, CDR2 YYREEE (reference sequence). CDR3 in DNA: TGTGCCAGCAGCGCCCCCCATGACACAGATACGCAGTATTTT. Its translation: CASSAPHDTDTQYF.

The rearrangement joins TRBV15 to TRBJ2-2; D is undetermined. The V end was cut by 0 bases, the J end by 5 bases, with 4 bases between. The CDR3 loop spans 13 amino acids. CDR1 is LNHNV and CDR2 is YYDKDF in the germline V gene (reference sequence). CDR3 protein: CATSRDETGELFF. In DNA, the CDR3 is TGTGCCACCAGCAGAGATGAGACCGGGGAGCTGTTTTTT. Drawing the rest from reference TRBV15 and TRBJ2-2, the complete variable domain is DAMVIQNPRYQVTQFGKPVTLSCSQTLNHNVMYWYQQKSSQAPKLLFHYYDKDFNNEADTPDNFQSRRPNTSFCFLDIRSPGLGDTAMYLCATSRDETGELFFGEGSRLTVL.

The chain uses TRBV7-3 and TRBJ2-6, with 7 nucleotides matching TRBD1. The CDR3 length is 22 residues. Germline CDR1 SGHTA, CDR2 FQGTGA. J was trimmed by 0 bases and V by 5 bases; bases with no gene match: 22. The CDR3 spells CASSPHLGQDFNSHSGANVLTF. The CDR3 DNA sequence: TGTGCCAGCAGCCCCCACCTCGGACAGGATTTTAACAGCCACTCTGGGGCCAACGTCCTGACTTTC.

V gene TRBV30 combines with J gene TRBJ1-2; 7 bases match TRBD1. This CDR3 contains 14 residues. Per the germline V gene, CDR1 is GTSNPN and CDR2 is SVGIG (reference sequence). J lost 1 base, V lost 2 bases, and 4 bases had no gene match. The CDR3 protein is CAWSQGGFNYGYTF. The CDR3 region has the DNA TGTGCCTGGAGTCAGGGGGGGTTTAACTATGGCTACACCTTC. The variable domain in full, completed from reference TRBV30 and TRBJ1-2, reads SQTIHQWPATLVQPVGSPLSLECTVEGTSNPNLYWYRQAAGRGLQLLFYSVGIGQISSEVPQNLSASRPQDRQFILSSKKLLLSDSGFYLCAWSQGGFNYGYTFGSGTRLTVV.

The chain links TRBV7-2 to TRBJ2-3; 9 bases fit TRBD2. The CDR3 runs to 13 residues. Germline-derived CDR1 and CDR2 are SGHTA and FQGNSA. V dropped 5 bases and J dropped 14; count of bases not matched to a gene: 11. CDR3 nucleotides: TGTGCCAGCAGCGGACGTAGCGGGAGCCGCCTGTATTTT. Its protein product is CASSGRSGSRLYF.

This clone is a singleton in its sample. The CDR3 sequence is CASSGGTNYEQYF. The DNA of the CDR3 is TGCGCCAGCAGCGGTGGGACTAACTACGAGCAGTACTTC. The rearrangement uses TRBV5-1 and TRBJ2-7; TRBD2 agrees at 7 bases. V lost 4 bases and J lost 3; bases outside the gene matches: 4. This CDR3 has 13 residues. The germline V gene has CDR1 SGHRS and CDR2 YFSETQ.

J is TRBJ1-6 and V is TRBV18, with 9 bases that match TRBD1. The CDR3 spans 15 residues. The V gene's germline CDR1 is KGHSH and CDR2 LQKENI. With V trimmed by 3 bases and J by 9 bases, 6 bases remained unmatched. The DNA for the CDR3 is TGTGCCAGCTCACCGGGGACAGGGAACGGTTCACCCCTCCACTTT. Amino acids: CASSPGTGNGSPLHF.

CDR3 amino acids: CASSVSGATDTQYF. For the CDR3, the DNA is TGTGCCAGCTCAGTGTCGGGAGCCACAGATACGCAGTATTTT. The J gene is TRBJ2-3, the V gene TRBV18; possibly TRBD2 for D (6 bases). In germline, CDR1 is KGHSH, CDR2 LQKENI. Trimming took off 5 bases at V and 2 bases at J, with 11 bases between the two ends. The CDR3 consists of 14 residues. Using reference TRBV18 and TRBJ2-3 for the parts outside the CDR3, the full variable domain is NAGVMQNPRHLVRRRGQEARLRCSPMKGHSHVYWYRQLPEEGLKFMVYLQKENIIDESGMPKERFSAEFPKEGPSILRIQQVVRGDSAAYFCASSVSGATDTQYFGPGTRLTVL.

The V gene is TRBV11-2, the J gene TRBJ2-3; unclear D gene. V was cut by 1 base and J by 3 bases, with 8 bases left in between. This CDR3 region has 14 residues. The germline V gene encodes CDR1 SGHAT and CDR2 FQNNGV. As DNA, the CDR3 is TGTGCCAGCAGCTTAGTTGGGCTGACAGATACGCAGTATTTT. Translating gives CASSLVGLTDTQYF.

This rearrangement joins TRBV27 to TRBJ2-2; no clear D. The CDR3 loop spans 14 amino acids. CDR1 is MNHEY, CDR2 SMNVEV, per germline (reference sequence). V was cut by 6 bases and J by 6 bases, with 14 bases left in between. The CDR3 here is CASREGIGSGELFF. In nucleotides, the CDR3 is TGTGCCAGCAGGGAAGGGATTGGGTCCGGGGAGCTGTTTTTT.

The chain is built from TRBV7-9 and TRBJ1-1; 10 bases are a match to TRBD1. Germline lookup yields CDR1 SEHNR and CDR2 FQNEAQ (reference sequence). Trimming cost V 5 bases and J 6 bases; bases outside gene matches: 6. This CDR3 comprises 14 residues. CDR3 region: CASSVPGQGSEAFF. CDR3 bases: TGTGCCAGCAGCGTCCCGGGACAGGGGTCTGAAGCTTTCTTT. Based on the CDR3 plus reference TRBV7-9 and TRBJ1-1, the full variable domain is DTGVSQNPRHKITKRGQNVTFRCDPISEHNRLYWYRQTLGQGPEFLTYFQNEAQLEKSRLLSDRFSAERPKGSFSTLEIQRTEQGDSAMYLCASSVPGQGSEAFFGQGTRLTVV.